The sequence of this T cell receptor (beta chain) was determined in a study of tissue T cells after allogeneic stem cell transplantation (dated by TCRdb to between 2022 and 2023). General notes on the study: The study profiled TCR beta repertoires across many tissues from research autopsies of patients with and without GVHD, plus mouse models of GVHD. The human arm was a prospective observational study without blinding or randomization. General findings and caveats noted by the study authors: Within patients, how anatomically similar the tissues were was a key factor in shaping TCR repertoire composition, regardless of disease or transplant status. Only a few T cell clones appeared in more than one patient, yet motif-based clustering showed tissue-specific repertoire signatures that were shared between patients. The study did not determine which tissue TCRs were alloreactive or antigen-specific, and some clones might have been persisting host cells. A small and clinically heterogeneous patient cohort was studied, and sampling depth was acknowledged as a limitation. In both patients and mice, only a limited portion of the TCR repertoire detected in tissues was captured by blood and spleen T cells.

Libraries were made using the immunoSEQ multiplex PCR assay. Adaptive Biotechnologies performed TCRbeta CDR3 sequencing at survey depth and reported CDR3 sequences, V/J genes, productive frequency, and template counts. Amplification of TCR beta CDR3 regions started from genomic DNA instead of RNA. As for the original processing: Jensen-Shannon divergence was used to quantify pairwise repertoire overlap between tissues, with a value of 1 indicating complete divergence and a value of 0 indicating identical repertoires. Tissues were clustered by single-linkage agglomerative hierarchical clustering of pairwise JSD values and displayed as dendrograms. GLIPH2 was applied to all patient samples using simulation_depth 1000, kmer_min_depth 3, and cdr3_length_cutoff 8, and only groups with more than two unique CDR3s were retained. A standardized tissue-overlap score extrapolated Jaccard GLIPH-group overlap across patients to a standard repertoire size of 1000 clones. Linear mixed-effect models, with tissue included as a fixed effect and individual included as a random effect, were used to assess associations of diversity with clinical or experimental variables. Held by TCRdb, this immuneACCESS table contains in-frame sequences only and omits some clones. Under half of the omission traces to an unresolved V gene where checked; the cause of the rest is unknown. From that table come the V and J calls and clone size; the DNA was used to work out D and trimming. Counted in this sample were thousands of clones; roughly 49% of them appeared once. Around 7.1% of the sample goes to the ten largest clones.

Per the germline V gene (reference sequence), SNHLY is the CDR1 and FYNGKV is the CDR2. The junction shows trimming of 5 bases on V and 1 base on J, and the gene matches do not reach 2 bases of it. From the cysteine through the phenylalanine, the CDR3 covers 14 amino acids. The DNA covers only part of the CDR3, 39 bases in frame from base 1. This clone was picked up one time. Which antigen it targets is not known. This is a mouse receptor, so gene names and germline sequences are those of the mouse. The read halts 1 residue ahead of the CDR3 end, with the missing end drawn from the germline J gene. The time point label on this specimen signifies: mouse harvest day 7 after allogeneic transplant. Each mouse graft, delivered by tail vein injection, combined 10^6 splenic CD5+ T cells with 10^7 T-cell-depleted bone marrow cells. GVHD in mice was modeled with a major MHC-mismatch B6 (H2b) into BALB/c (H2d) model, and tissues were profiled at day 7 or 14. Mouse tissues and retro-orbital blood were harvested on day 7 or 14 post-transplant using separate sterile tools per animal; livers were flushed beforehand. Before genomic DNA was isolated with the DNeasy Blood & Tissue Kit, mouse tissues were minced with razor blades in buffered saline.

This chain joins TRBV3 to TRBJ2-5; the junction holds 8 bases that match TRBD1. Material for sequencing was gut tissue. The sequence was collected from a female BALB/c mouse given C57BL/6 T cells with graft-versus-host disease after an allogeneic hematopoietic cell transplant. Incomplete CDR3 DNA: TGTGCCAGCAGCCCAGGGGGCGACCAAGACACCCAGTAC. The resulting protein is CASSPGGDQDTQY. The CDR3 in its entirety is CASSPGGDQDTQYF.